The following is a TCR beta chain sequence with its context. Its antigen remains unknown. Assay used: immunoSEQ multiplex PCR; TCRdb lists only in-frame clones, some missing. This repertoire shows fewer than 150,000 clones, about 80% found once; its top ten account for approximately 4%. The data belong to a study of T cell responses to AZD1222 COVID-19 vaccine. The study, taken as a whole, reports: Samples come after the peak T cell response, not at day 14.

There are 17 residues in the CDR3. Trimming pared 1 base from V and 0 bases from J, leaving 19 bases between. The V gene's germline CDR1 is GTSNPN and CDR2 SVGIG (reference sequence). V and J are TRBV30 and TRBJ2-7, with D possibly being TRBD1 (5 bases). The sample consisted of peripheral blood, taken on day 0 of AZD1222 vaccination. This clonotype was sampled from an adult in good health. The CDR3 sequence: CAWSGASGHRISYEQYF. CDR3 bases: TGTGCCTGGAGTGGAGCCTCAGGGCACCGAATCTCCTACGAGCAGTACTTC.